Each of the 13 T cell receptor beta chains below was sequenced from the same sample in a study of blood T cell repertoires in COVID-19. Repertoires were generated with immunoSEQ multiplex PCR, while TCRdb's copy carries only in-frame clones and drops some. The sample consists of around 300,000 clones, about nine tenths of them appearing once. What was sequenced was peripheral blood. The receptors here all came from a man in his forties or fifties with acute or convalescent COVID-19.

CDR3 in amino acids: CAWSTPRFSGNTIYF. The CDR3 DNA is TGTGCCTGGAGTACCCCTCGGTTCTCTGGAAACACCATATATTTT. This chain connects TRBV30 to TRBJ1-3, with D hard to call. The CDR3 loop spans 15 amino acids. The germline gives CDR1 GTSNPN, CDR2 SVGIG (reference sequence). Trimming cost V 2 bases and J 0 bases, with 11 bases left between them.

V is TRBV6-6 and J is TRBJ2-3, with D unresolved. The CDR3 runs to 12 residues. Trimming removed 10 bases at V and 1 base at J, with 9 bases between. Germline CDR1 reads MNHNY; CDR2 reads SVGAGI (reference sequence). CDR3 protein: CATSEGTDTQYF. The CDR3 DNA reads TGTGCCACATCTGAGGGCACAGATACGCAGTATTTT.

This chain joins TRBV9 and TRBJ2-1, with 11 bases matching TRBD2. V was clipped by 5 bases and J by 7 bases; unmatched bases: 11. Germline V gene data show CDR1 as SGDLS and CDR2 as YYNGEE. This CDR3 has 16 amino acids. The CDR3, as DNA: TGTGCCAGCAGAAGAGGGGAACTAGCGGGGGAGAATGAGCAGTTCTTC. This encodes CASRRGELAGENEQFF.

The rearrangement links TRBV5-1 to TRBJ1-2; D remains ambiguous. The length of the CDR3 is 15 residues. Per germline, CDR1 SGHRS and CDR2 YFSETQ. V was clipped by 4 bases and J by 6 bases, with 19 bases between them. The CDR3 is CASSPGLGGRDGYTF. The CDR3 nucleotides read TGCGCCAGCAGCCCCGGTCTTGGAGGGCGGGATGGCTACACCTTC.

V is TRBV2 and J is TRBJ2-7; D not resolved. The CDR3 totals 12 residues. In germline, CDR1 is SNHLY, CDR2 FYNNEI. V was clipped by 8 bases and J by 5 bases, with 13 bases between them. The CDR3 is CASHRPRDEQYF. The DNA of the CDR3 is TGTGCCAGCCACCGACCACGGGACGAGCAGTACTTC.

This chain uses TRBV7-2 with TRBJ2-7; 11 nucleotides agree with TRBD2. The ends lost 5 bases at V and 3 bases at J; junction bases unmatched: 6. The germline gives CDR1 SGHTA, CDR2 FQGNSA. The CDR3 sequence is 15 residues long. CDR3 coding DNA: TGTGCCAGCAGCCGGGCCGGGACTAGCGGCTACGAGCAGTACTTC. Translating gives CASSRAGTSGYEQYF.

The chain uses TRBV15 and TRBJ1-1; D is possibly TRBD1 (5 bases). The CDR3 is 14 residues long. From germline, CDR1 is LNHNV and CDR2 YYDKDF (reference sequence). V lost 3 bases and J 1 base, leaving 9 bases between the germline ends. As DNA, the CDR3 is TGTGCCACCAGCAGGCGGGACTGGAACACTGAAGCTTTCTTT. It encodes CATSRRDWNTEAFF.

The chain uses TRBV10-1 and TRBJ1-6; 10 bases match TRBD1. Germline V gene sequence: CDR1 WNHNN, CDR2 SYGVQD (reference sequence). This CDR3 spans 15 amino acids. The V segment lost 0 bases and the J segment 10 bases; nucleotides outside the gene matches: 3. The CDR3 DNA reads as TGCGCCAGCAGTGAGTCGGACAGGGGGACCTCACCCCTCCACTTT. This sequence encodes CASSESDRGTSPLHF.

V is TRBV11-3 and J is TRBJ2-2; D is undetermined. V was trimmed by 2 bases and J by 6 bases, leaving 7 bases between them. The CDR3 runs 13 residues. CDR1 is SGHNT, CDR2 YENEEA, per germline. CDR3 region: CASSLTPAGELFF. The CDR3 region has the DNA TGTGCCAGCAGCTTAACGCCGGCCGGGGAGCTGTTTTTT.

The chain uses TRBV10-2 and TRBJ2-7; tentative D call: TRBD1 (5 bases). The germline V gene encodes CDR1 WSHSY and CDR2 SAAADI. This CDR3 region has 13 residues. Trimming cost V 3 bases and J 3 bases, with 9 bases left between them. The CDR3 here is CASSDGQGYEQYF. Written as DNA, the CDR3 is TGCGCCAGCAGTGACGGGCAGGGCTACGAGCAGTACTTC.

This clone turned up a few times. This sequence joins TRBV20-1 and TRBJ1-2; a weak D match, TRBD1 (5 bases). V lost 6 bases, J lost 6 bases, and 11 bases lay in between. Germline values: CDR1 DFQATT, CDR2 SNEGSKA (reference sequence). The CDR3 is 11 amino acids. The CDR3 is CSALDRDGYTF. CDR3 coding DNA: TGCAGTGCCCTCGACAGAGATGGCTACACCTTC.

The CDR3 is CASSRTGGVEETQYF. CDR3 sequence (DNA): TGTGCCAGCAGCCGGACAGGGGGAGTCGAAGAGACCCAGTACTTC. This sequence joins TRBV6-4 and TRBJ2-5, with 10 nucleotides matching TRBD1. V shed 6 bases and J 3 bases; nucleotides not matched to a gene: 7. CDR3 length: 15 residues. Germline lookup yields CDR1 MRHNA and CDR2 SNTAGT.

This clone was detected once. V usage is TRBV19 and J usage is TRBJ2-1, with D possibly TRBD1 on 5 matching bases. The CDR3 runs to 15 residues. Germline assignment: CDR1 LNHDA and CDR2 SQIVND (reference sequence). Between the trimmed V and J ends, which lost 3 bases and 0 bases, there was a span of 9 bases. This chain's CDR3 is CASSIRQSSYNEQFF. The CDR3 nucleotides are TGTGCCAGTAGTATCAGACAGAGCTCCTACAATGAGCAGTTCTTC.